Each of the 21 T cell receptor beta chains below was sequenced from the same sample in a study of CD8 T cells in Susac syndrome. RNA amounts of roughly 0.5 to 1 ug underwent reverse transcription with random hexamers. From the immunoSEQ multiplex PCR reads, TCRdb called clonotypes with MiXCR, one entry per CDR3 protein. This sample has 210,000 or so distinct CDR3 sequences; about 95% occur once, and the top ten carry 0.15% to 0.2%. The sequenced material came from CD4+ T cells from PBMCs. These receptors originate from a human donor with Susac syndrome.

CDR3 region: CSVEASYGYTF. CDR3 nucleotides: TGCAGCGTTGAAGCCAGTTATGGCTACACCTTC. The chain joins TRBV29-1 to TRBJ1-2; D is uncertain. The V end lost 1 base, the J end lost 5 bases, and 5 bases lay between the germline ends. The CDR3 length is 11 residues. CDR1 and CDR2 (germline): SQVTM, ANQGSEA.

This chain joins TRBV3-1 and TRBJ2-2; 9 nucleotides align to TRBD1. This CDR3 has 17 residues. Germline V CDR1 and CDR2: LGHDT, YNNKEL (reference sequence). Trimming cost V 1 base and J 5 bases; bases outside gene matches: 8. As DNA, the CDR3 is TGTGCCAGCAGCCAAGGCTGGACAGGGGAAGAAACCGGGGAGCTGTTTTTT. Protein: CASSQGWTGEETGELFF.

The chain uses TRBV29-1 and TRBJ1-1, with a possible D match to TRBD1 (5 bases). This CDR3 comprises 13 residues. The V end was cut by 5 bases, the J end by 0 bases, with 10 bases between. Per germline, CDR1 SQVTM and CDR2 ANQGSEA. Here the CDR3 reads CSVLPGLNTEAFF. The CDR3 DNA reads as TGCAGCGTTCTCCCAGGGTTGAACACTGAAGCTTTCTTT.

V gene TRBV30 combines with J gene TRBJ2-5, with D possibly matching TRBD1 (5 bases). V was shortened by 0 bases and J by 1 base, with 9 bases between the two germline ends. Germline V gene data show CDR1 as GTSNPN and CDR2 as SVGIG (reference sequence). The CDR3 contains 14 residues. The DNA of the CDR3 is TGTGCCTGGAGTGTCGGACATTTCCAAGAGACCCAGTACTTC. Translated: CAWSVGHFQETQYF.

The chain is built from TRBV30 and TRBJ1-6, with TRBD1 as a possible D gene (6 bases). From germline, CDR1 is GTSNPN and CDR2 SVGIG (reference sequence). V lost 4 bases and J lost 2, with 12 bases in between. This CDR3 comprises 15 residues. The CDR3 is CAWITGTAYNSPLHF. CDR3 nucleotides: TGTGCCTGGATTACAGGGACGGCCTATAATTCACCCCTCCACTTT.

The chain joins TRBV6-2 or TRBV6-3 to TRBJ2-7, with 7 bases fitting TRBD1. This CDR3 has 14 amino acids. Unmatched junction bases numbered 6, after V lost 2 bases and J lost 5 bases. The V gene's germline CDR1 is MNHEY and CDR2 SVGEGT. The DNA of the CDR3 is TGTGCCAGCAGTTACGGGACAGCCCGGAACGAGCAGTACTTC. Protein sequence: CASSYGTARNEQYF.

The chain employs TRBV6-2 or TRBV6-3 and TRBJ1-5, with no clear D. The CDR3 is 13 amino acids. Trimming removed 2 bases at V and 5 bases at J, with 7 bases between. Germline CDR1 reads MNHEY; CDR2 reads SVGEGT. The DNA for the CDR3 is TGTGCCAGCAGTTACAATGGGGATCAGCCCCAGCATTTT. This translates into CASSYNGDQPQHF.

This chain connects TRBV5-1 to TRBJ1-1, with unresolved D. Germline V gene lookup returns CDR1 SGHRS and CDR2 YFSETQ. The CDR3 totals 13 residues. The V and J ends lost 0 bases and 7 bases respectively, with 10 bases between them. The CDR3 spells CASSLVSMGEAFF. The CDR3 DNA is TGCGCCAGCAGCTTGGTTTCGATGGGTGAAGCTTTCTTT. Based on the CDR3 plus reference TRBV5-1 and TRBJ1-1, the full variable domain is KAGVTQTPRYLIKTRGQQVTLSCSPISGHRSVSWYQQTPGQGLQFLFEYFSETQRNKGNFPGRFSGRQFSNSRSEMNVSTLELGDSALYLCASSLVSMGEAFFGQGTRLTVV.

The rearrangement joins TRBV29-1 to TRBJ1-4, with D maybe TRBD1 (5 bases). CDR1 is SQVTM, CDR2 ANQGSEA, per germline. CDR3 length: 13 amino acids. Trimming left V 4 bases short and J 3 bases short, with 9 bases between. CDR3 coding DNA: TGCAGCGTTGGGGGGGTCTCTAATGAAAAACTGTTTTTT. Translation gives CSVGGVSNEKLFF.

This chain joins TRBV18 and TRBJ2-6; 9 nucleotides line up with TRBD1. Germline trimming cut 4 bases from V and 2 bases from J; bases unmatched to any gene: 3. The CDR3 consists of 16 residues. CDR1 is KGHSH, CDR2 LQKENI, per germline. This chain's CDR3 is CASSLGQGPGANVLTF. The DNA for the CDR3 is TGTGCCAGCTCACTGGGACAGGGCCCTGGGGCCAACGTCCTGACTTTC.

This rearrangement joins TRBV9 to TRBJ2-3; TRBD1 matches 10 bases. Trimming removed 2 bases from V and 1 base from J; junction bases left unmatched: 7. CDR3 length: 17 amino acids. Germline CDR1 SGDLS, CDR2 YYNGEE. In nucleotides, the CDR3 is TGTGCCAGCAGCGTTAACACCGGGACAGGGGGCACAGATACGCAGTATTTT. This sequence encodes CASSVNTGTGGTDTQYF.

The CDR3 is CASSPSNRGTYEQYF. The CDR3 coding sequence is TGTGCCAGCAGTCCCTCTAACAGGGGCACCTACGAGCAGTACTTC. The V gene is TRBV25-1, the J gene TRBJ2-7, with 7 bases matching TRBD1. The germline V gene encodes CDR1 MGHDK and CDR2 SYGVNS. V shed 5 bases and J 2 bases; nucleotides not matched to a gene: 9. This CDR3 spans 15 amino acids.

The CDR3: CASGSQGAGETQYF. The CDR3 nucleotides read TGTGCTAGTGGTTCACAGGGGGCCGGAGAGACCCAGTACTTC. The chain employs TRBV12-5 and TRBJ2-5, with 9 positions matching TRBD1. The CDR3 is made up of 14 amino acids. Germline assignment: CDR1 LGHNT and CDR2 FRNRAP. Trimming cost V 4 bases and J 4 bases; bases outside gene matches: 4.

The chain couples TRBV5-4 to TRBJ1-4; D is ambiguous. In germline, CDR1 is SGHNT, CDR2 YYREEE (reference sequence). V was pared by 4 bases and J by 6 bases, with 16 bases between. This CDR3 comprises 15 residues. The CDR3 nucleotides are TGTGCCAGCAGCCCCCGTGGAGGAGAGTATGAAAAACTGTTTTTT. As protein: CASSPRGGEYEKLFF.

The J gene is TRBJ1-1, the V gene TRBV5-1, with 8 bases matching TRBD1. The V gene end was trimmed by 5 bases and the J gene end by 0 bases; junction bases not matched to a gene: 9. This CDR3 is built from 16 residues. Germline V gene sequence: CDR1 SGHRS, CDR2 YFSETQ. CDR3 loop: CASRTQGAAMNTEAFF. In nucleotides, the CDR3 is TGCGCCAGCAGGACGCAGGGGGCGGCAATGAACACTGAAGCTTTCTTT.

The chain joins TRBV20-1 to TRBJ2-3; no reliable D call. The CDR3 loop spans 13 amino acids. V lost 6 bases, J lost 5 bases, and 15 bases lay in between. Germline CDR1 and CDR2: DFQATT and SNEGSKA (reference sequence). The CDR3 coding sequence is TGCAGTGCCCCCCACTCAGGAAAAGATACGCAGTATTTT. Protein sequence: CSAPHSGKDTQYF.

CDR3 protein: CASSLPGQGNQPQHF. The DNA for the CDR3 is TGTGCCAGCAGCTTACCGGGGCAGGGCAATCAGCCCCAGCATTTT. V is TRBV7-9 and J is TRBJ1-5, with a tentative D call TRBD1 (5 bases). The CDR3 covers 15 residues. The V gene's germline CDR1 is SEHNR and CDR2 FQNEAQ (reference sequence). V lost 2 bases to trimming and J lost 2 bases, with 10 bases between them. Supplemented by reference TRBV7-9 and TRBJ1-5, the full variable domain reads DTGVSQNPRHKITKRGQNVTFRCDPISEHNRLYWYRQTLGQGPEFLTYFQNEAQLEKSRLLSDRFSAERPKGSFSTLEIQRTEQGDSAMYLCASSLPGQGNQPQHFGDGTRLSIL.

The chain recombines TRBV20-1 with TRBJ1-2; 7 bases map to TRBD1. The CDR3 totals 16 residues. V was clipped by 0 bases and J by 0 bases; unmatched bases: 7. Germline loops: CDR1 DFQATT, CDR2 SNEGSKA (reference sequence). The chain's CDR3 is CSARDRIGTANYGYTF. The CDR3, as DNA: TGCAGTGCTAGAGATCGGATAGGGACAGCTAACTATGGCTACACCTTC.

The J gene is TRBJ2-7, the V gene TRBV4-3, with TRBD2 matching over 9 bases. This CDR3 has 19 amino acids. The germline V gene encodes CDR1 LGHNA and CDR2 YSLEER. Germline trimming cut 3 bases from V and 4 bases from J; bases unmatched to any gene: 19. Here the CDR3 reads CASSQAVAGASLVGYEQYF. The CDR3 DNA sequence: TGCGCCAGCAGCCAGGCCGTAGCGGGGGCCTCCTTGGTGGGGTACGAGCAGTACTTC.

This chain links TRBV6-6 with TRBJ1-2; TRBD1 matches 7 bases. CDR1 is MNHNY and CDR2 is SVGAGI in the germline V gene (reference sequence). This CDR3 contains 14 residues. V lost 6 bases, J lost 2 bases, and 6 bases stayed unmatched. The CDR3 region is CASRQTGLNYGYTF. In DNA form, the CDR3 reads TGTGCCAGCAGGCAGACAGGGTTGAACTATGGCTACACCTTC.

The chain is built from TRBV5-1 and TRBJ1-1, with no clear D. The CDR3 consists of 15 residues. Germline values: CDR1 SGHRS, CDR2 YFSETQ. The V end was cut by 0 bases, the J end by 1 base, with 10 bases between. CDR3 sequence: CASSLVGGANTEAFF. The CDR3 region has the DNA TGCGCCAGCAGCTTGGTAGGTGGCGCGAACACTGAAGCTTTCTTT.